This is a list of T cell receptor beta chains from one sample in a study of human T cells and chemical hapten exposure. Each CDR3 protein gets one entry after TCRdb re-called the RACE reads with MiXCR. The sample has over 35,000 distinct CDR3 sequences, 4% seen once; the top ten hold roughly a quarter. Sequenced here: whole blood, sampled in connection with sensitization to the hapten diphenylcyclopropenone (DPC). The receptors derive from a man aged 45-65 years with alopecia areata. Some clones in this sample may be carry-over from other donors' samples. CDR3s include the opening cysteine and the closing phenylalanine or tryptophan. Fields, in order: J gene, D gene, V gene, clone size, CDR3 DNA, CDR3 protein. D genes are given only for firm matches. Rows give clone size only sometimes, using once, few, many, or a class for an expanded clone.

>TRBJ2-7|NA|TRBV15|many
TGTGCCACCAGCAGAGTTTTTCGCTACCGCTCCTACGAGCAGTACTTC
CATSRVFRYRSYEQYF
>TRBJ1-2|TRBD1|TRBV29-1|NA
TGCAGCGTTCGGGACAGGGGGCGAGAGGGCTACACCTTC
CSVRDRGREGYTF
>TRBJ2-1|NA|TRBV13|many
TGTGCCAGCAGCTTTGGCGAGGTCCCACTAGGGGGGCAGTTCTTC
CASSFGEVPLGGQFF
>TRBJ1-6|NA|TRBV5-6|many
TGTGCCAGCAGCCCGAGAGGCCGGCCACGGCGGTCACCCCTCCACTTT
CASSPRGRPRRSPLHF
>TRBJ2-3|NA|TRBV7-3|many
TGTGCCAGCAGCTTAATCGCAGTCCCCACAGATACGCAGTATTTT
CASSLIAVPTDTQYF
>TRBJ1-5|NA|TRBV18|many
TGTGCCAGCTCTCAACAGGGCGCCAGCAATCAGCCCCAGCATTTT
CASSQQGASNQPQHF
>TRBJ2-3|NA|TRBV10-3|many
TGTGCCATCAGTGAGTCCCGAGATACGCAGTATTTT
CAISESRDTQYF
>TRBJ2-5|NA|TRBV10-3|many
TGTGCCACCCTCGACGTACCCGAAGAGACCCAGTACTTC
CATLDVPEETQYF
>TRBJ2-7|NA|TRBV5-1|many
TGCGCCAGCAGCTTGGTTGGCGGTTCCTACGAGCAGTACTTC
CASSLVGGSYEQYF
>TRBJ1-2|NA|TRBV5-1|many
TGCGCCAGCTCCCTCGGCTCCGGCCCCGGGACGGCCGATGGCTACACCTTC
CASSLGSGPGTADGYTF
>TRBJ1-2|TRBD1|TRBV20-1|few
TGCAGTGCTCGGGCCGGGGGACAGGGATCTTATGGCTACACCTTC
CSARAGGQGSYGYTF
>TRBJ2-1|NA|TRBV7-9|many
TGTGCCAGCAGCCAAAGCTCCTACAATGAGCAGTTCTTC
CASSQSSYNEQFF
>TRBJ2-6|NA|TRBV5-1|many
TGCGCCAGCAGCGCGGGGGCGACTGGGGCCAACGTCCTGACTTTC
CASSAGATGANVLTF
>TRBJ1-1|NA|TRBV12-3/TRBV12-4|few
TGTGCCAGCAGTTTATCCAGGGGCCTAGCCTTGAACACTGAAGCTTTCTTT
CASSLSRGLALNTEAFF
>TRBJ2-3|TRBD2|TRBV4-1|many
TGCGCCAGCAGCCAAGATAGGCGGGAGGGCCGGGATACGCAGTATTTT
CASSQDRREGRDTQYF
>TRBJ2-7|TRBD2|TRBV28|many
TGTGCCAGCAGTGGCGGGGGGGGCGCGTCCTACGAGCAGTACTTC
CASSGGGGASYEQYF
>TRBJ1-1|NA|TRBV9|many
TGTGCCAGCAGCGTAACAGGGAGTGCTGAAGCTTTCTTT
CASSVTGSAEAFF
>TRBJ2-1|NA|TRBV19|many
TGTGCCAGTAGGACGACAGGGAGGGGGCAGTTCTTC
CASRTTGRGQFF
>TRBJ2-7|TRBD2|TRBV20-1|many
TGCAGTGCTAGAGATTTGGGGACTAGCGGGTACGAGCAGTACTTC
CSARDLGTSGYEQYF
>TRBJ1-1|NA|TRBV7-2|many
TGTGCCAGCAGCTTATATGCCGCGAACACTGAAGCTTTCTTT
CASSLYAANTEAFF
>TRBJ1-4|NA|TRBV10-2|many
TGCGCCAGCAGTGAACAGGTCAATGAAAAACTGTTTTTT
CASSEQVNEKLFF
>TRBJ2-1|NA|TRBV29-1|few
TGCAGCGTTGGATCGTGGCAGAGGGTGGGTGAGCAGTTCTTC
CSVGSWQRVGEQFF
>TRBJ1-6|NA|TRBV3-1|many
TGTGCCAGCAGCCAAGATCGGGGAAATTCACCCCTCCACTTT
CASSQDRGNSPLHF
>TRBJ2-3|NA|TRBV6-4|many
TGTGCCAGCAGTGACAAGGCCGGGAGAGGCACAGATACGCAGTATTTT
CASSDKAGRGTDTQYF
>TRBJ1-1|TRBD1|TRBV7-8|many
TGTGCCAGCAGCTTAGGCAGGGGGCGCGGCACTGAAGCTTTCTTT
CASSLGRGRGTEAFF
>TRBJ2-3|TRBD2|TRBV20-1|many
TGCAGTGGCCTAGCGGGAGCCACAGATACGCAGTATTTT
CSGLAGATDTQYF